The source of this T cell receptor beta chain is a study of T cells after yellow fever vaccination. Findings and limits, study-wide: Shared CD4/CD8 clonotypes were a small share, likely from convergent recombination. A weaker secondary response peaked on day 5, the primary on day 15. The booster saw the reappearance of most primary-vaccination clones (more than 95% CD4, 88% CD8).

This clonotype was detected only a few times. Its antigen is as yet unknown. One entry per CDR3 protein, called by TCRdb with MiXCR from the 5' RACE reads. The sample has about 120,000 distinct CDR3 sequences; 8% to 10% are singletons. The CDR3 is 12 residues long. Losses at the gene ends were 4 bases for V and 6 bases for J; bases not matched to a gene: 6. The germline CDR1 and CDR2 sequences are SQVTM and ANQGSEA. The V gene is TRBV29-1, the J gene TRBJ2-7; 7 bases are shared with TRBD2. The sequences come from CD8+ T cells sorted from PBMCs, collected on the day of the yellow fever booster vaccination. This sequence originates from a young man who received the YFV17D yellow fever vaccine. In DNA, the CDR3 is TGCAGCGTTGCTGAGACGGGAGGCGAGCAGTACTTC. Translation gives CSVAETGGEQYF.